These 2 T cell receptor beta chains share one sample of origin, sequenced in a study of identical twins. TCRdb reprocessed the 5' RACE reads via MiXCR and lists one record per CDR3 protein. Among 150,000 or so distinct CDR3 sequences, roughly 3.5% were seen once, and the ten largest hold roughly 8%. The sample taken for sequencing was memory T cells sorted from blood. The receptors derive from a man aged 18 to 35 in good health.

This clonotype was detected many times. The V call is TRBV12-3 or TRBV12-4, the J call TRBJ2-5, with 9 bases matching TRBD2. J gave up 5 bases and V 2 bases, and 6 bases lay outside the gene matches. This CDR3 is 15 amino acids long. The CDR3, as DNA: TGTGCCAGCAGTTTATTCACTAGCGGGTCTGAGACCCAGTACTTC. It encodes CASSLFTSGSETQYF.

This clonotype was observed a handful of times. This chain joins TRBV3-1 and TRBJ2-7, with D perhaps matching TRBD2 (6 bases). V was clipped by 5 bases and J by 5 bases, with 13 bases between them. CDR1 is LGHDT and CDR2 is YNNKEL in the germline V gene (reference sequence). The CDR3 consists of 13 residues. CDR3 amino acids: CASSETWRDEQYF. The CDR3 DNA reads TGTGCCAGCAGCGAAACGTGGAGGGACGAGCAGTACTTC.